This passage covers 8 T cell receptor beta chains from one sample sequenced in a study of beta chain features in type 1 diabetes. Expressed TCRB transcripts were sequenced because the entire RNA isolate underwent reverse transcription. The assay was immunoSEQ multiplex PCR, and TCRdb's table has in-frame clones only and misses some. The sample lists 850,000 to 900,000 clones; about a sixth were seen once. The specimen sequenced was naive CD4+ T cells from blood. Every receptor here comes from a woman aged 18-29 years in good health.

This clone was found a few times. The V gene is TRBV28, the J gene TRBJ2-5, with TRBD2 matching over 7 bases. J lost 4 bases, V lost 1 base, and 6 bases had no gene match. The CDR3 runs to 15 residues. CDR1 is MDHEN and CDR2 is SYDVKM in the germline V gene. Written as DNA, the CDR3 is TGTGCCAGCAGTTTATCTGCGGGAGTAGCAGAGACCCAGTACTTC. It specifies CASSLSAGVAETQYF. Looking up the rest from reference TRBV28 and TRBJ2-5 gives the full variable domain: DVKVTQSSRYLVKRTGEKVFLECVQDMDHENMFWYRQDPGLGLRLIYFSYDVKMKEKGDIPEGYSVSREKKERFSLILESASTNQTSMYLCASSLSAGVAETQYFGPGTRLLVL.

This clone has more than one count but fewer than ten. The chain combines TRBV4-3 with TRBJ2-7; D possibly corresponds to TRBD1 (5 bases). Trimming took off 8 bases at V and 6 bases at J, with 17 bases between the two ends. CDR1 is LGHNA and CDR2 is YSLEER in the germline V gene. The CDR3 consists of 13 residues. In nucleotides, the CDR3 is TGCGCCAGCGCGAGAACGGTTCAGGGCGAGCAGTACTTC. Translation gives CASARTVQGEQYF.

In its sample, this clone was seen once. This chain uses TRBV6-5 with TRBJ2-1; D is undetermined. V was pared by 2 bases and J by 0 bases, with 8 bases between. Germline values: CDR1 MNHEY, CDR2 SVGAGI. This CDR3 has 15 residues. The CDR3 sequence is CASSYDPFSYNEQFF. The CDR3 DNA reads TGTGCCAGCAGTTACGATCCTTTCTCCTACAATGAGCAGTTCTTC.

CDR3 in DNA: TGTGCCAGCAGCCAAGATTCGGGAGACACCATATATTTT. Translation gives CASSQDSGDTIYF. V and J are TRBV4-2 and TRBJ1-3; D gene ambiguous. The V gene lost 0 bases and the J gene lost 8 bases, with 8 bases spanning the gap. The CDR3 runs 13 residues. The germline CDR1 and CDR2 sequences are LGHNA and YNFKEQ.

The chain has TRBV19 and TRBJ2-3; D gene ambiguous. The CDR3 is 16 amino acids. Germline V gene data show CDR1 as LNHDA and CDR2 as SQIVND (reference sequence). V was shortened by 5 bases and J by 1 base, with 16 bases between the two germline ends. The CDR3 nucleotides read TGTGCCAGTAGTCCTCAAAGGGCTGCAGGCACAGATACGCAGTATTTT. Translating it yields CASSPQRAAGTDTQYF.

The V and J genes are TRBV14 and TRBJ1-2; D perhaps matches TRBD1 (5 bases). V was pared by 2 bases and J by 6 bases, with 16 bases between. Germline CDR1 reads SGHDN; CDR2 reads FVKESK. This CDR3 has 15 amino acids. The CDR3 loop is CASSQQGREPDGYTF. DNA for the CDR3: TGTGCCAGCAGCCAACAGGGCAGGGAGCCGGATGGCTACACCTTC.

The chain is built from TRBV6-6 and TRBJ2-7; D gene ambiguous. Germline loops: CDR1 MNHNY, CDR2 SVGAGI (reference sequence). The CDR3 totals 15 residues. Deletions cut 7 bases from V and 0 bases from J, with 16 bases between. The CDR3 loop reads CASKPQHLLSYEQYF. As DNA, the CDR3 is TGTGCCAGCAAACCACAGCACTTACTCTCCTACGAGCAGTACTTC.

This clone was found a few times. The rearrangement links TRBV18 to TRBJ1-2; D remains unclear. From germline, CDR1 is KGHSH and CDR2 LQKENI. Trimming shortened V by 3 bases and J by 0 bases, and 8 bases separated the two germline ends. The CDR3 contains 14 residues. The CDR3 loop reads CASSPTTANYGYTF. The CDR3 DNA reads TGTGCCAGCTCACCTACTACAGCTAACTATGGCTACACCTTC.